This TCR beta chain emerged from a study of immune reconstitution after stem cell transplant in scleroderma (dated by TCRdb to 2015 to 2018). The V end loses 4 bases and the J end loses 7 bases, and a stretch of 19 bases separates them. Including cysteine and phenylalanine, the CDR3 has 15 amino acids. The kept DNA is CDR3 alone, 45 bases in frame from the first base. CDR1 and CDR2 are read off the germline V gene as MRHNA and SNTAGT. Library preparation employed RT-PCR. The sequencer listed for this sample is Illumina MiSeq. The public reads were reanalyzed by TCRdb: fastp trimming at Q25, MiXCR alignment, in-frame beta chains only. Each entry is one CDR3 protein sequence, shown with its most common DNA and genes. In this sample the table shows under 4,500 distinct CDR3 sequences, 6.3% of which occur a single time. The ten top clones hold roughly 15% of the sample. Judged by its sample share, this clonotype qualifies as medium-sized (0.01 to 0.1%). What this receptor recognizes is not known. Per-base quality was not reported, and no clone a single base away is much larger than it.

The sample was collected before or after autologous hematopoietic stem cell transplantation (not recorded which). This receptor was taken from a female donor with systemic sclerosis. Donor details come from another sample of the same person, matched by shared clones. The rearranged segments are TRBV6-4 and TRBJ1-2; 5 matching bases give a weak D call of TRBD1. The CDR3 here reads CASSADPGDTGGYTF. The DNA sequence follows: TGTGCCAGCAGTGCGGACCCGGGGGATACCGGTGGCTACACCTTC.